This TCR beta chain comes out of a study of T cell repertoires in cytomegalovirus infection. Whole-study context: Peptides in the study included HLA-C-restricted and HLA-B-restricted CMV epitopes. Indications of both CMV infection and matching HLA type were provided by public TCR beta signatures.

The CDR3 has 13 residues. Per the germline V gene, CDR1 is SGHVS and CDR2 is FQNEAQ. V was trimmed by 1 base and J by 6 bases, leaving 8 bases between them. This clonotype was found a few times. The target antigen is unknown. One entry per CDR3 protein results from TCRdb running MiXCR on the reads. The repertoire has about 570,000 distinct CDR3 sequences, 40% of them found once; the top ten carry 48%. This sequence originates from a human donor in good health (CMV status not recorded). Some clones in this sample may be carry-over from other donors' samples. The sample in question was cultured PBMCs, obtained from culture after CMV antigen stimulation. The V and J genes are TRBV7-8 and TRBJ2-3; D is ambiguous. CDR3 coding DNA: TGTGCCAGCAGCTTAGGGTTGGAGGATACGCAGTATTTT. It specifies CASSLGLEDTQYF.